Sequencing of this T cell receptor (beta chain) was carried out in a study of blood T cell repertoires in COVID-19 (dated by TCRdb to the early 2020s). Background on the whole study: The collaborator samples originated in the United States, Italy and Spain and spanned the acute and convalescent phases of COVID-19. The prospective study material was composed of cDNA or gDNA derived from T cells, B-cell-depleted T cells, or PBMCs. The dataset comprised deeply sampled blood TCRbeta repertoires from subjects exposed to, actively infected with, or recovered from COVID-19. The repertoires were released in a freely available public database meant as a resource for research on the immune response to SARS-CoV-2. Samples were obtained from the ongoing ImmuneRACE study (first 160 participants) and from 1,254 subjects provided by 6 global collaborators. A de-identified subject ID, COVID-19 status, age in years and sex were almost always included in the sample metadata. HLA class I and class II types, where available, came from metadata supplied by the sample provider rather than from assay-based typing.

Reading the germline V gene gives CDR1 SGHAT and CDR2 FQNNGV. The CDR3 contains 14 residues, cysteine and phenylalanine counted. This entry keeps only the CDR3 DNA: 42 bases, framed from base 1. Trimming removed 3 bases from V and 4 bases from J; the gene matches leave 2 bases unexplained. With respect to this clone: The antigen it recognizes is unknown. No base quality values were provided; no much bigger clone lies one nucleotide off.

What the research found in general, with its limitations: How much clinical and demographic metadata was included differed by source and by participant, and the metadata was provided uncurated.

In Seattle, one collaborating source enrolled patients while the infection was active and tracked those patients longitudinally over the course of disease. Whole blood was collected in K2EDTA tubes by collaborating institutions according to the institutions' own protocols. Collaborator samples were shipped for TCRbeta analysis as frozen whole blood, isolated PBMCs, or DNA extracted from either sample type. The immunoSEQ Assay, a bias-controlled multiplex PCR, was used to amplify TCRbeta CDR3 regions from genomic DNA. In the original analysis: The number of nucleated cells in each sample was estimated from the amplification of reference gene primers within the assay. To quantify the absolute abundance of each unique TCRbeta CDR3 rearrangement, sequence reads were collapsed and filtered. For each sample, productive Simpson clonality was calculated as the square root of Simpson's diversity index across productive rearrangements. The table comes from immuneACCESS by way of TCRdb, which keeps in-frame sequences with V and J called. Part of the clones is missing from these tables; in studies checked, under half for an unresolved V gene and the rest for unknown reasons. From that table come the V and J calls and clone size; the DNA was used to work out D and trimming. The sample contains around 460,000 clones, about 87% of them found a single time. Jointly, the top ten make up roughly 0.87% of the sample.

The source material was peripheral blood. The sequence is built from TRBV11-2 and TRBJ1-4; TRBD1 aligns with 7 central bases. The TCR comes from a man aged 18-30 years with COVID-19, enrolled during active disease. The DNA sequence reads TGTGCCAGCAGCTTGACAGGGCTTAATGAAAAACTGTTTTTT. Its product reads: CASSLTGLNEKLFF.